The clone carrying this T cell receptor beta chain was seen a few times. Other DNA sequences in this sample translate to the same CDR3. The CDR3 contains 13 residues. Germline V gene data show CDR1 as LNHDA and CDR2 as SQIVND (reference sequence). Trimming took off 2 bases at V and 6 bases at J, with 8 bases between the two ends. Method: immunoSEQ multiplex PCR; TCRdb's copy keeps in-frame clones and lacks some. Altogether around 160,000 clones are present, roughly nine tenths being singletons, with the ten largest covering over 15%. The data are from a study of blood T cell repertoires in COVID-19. Study as a whole: Donors in the United States, Italy and Spain gave samples during acute or convalescent COVID-19.

The receptor was isolated from a man aged 55-75 years with active or convalescent COVID-19. The chain employs TRBV19 and TRBJ1-5, with D possibly matching TRBD1 (5 bases). The sequenced sample consisted of peripheral blood. CDR3: CASSISGSQPQHF. CDR3 in DNA: TGTGCCAGTAGTATATCAGGGTCTCAGCCCCAGCATTTT.